These T cell receptor beta chains were read from a single sample in a study of T cells in Graves' hyperthyroidism and ophthalmopathy. TCRdb re-called the multiplex PCR reads with MiXCR, one entry per CDR3 protein. The sample consists of 300,000 to 450,000 distinct CDR3 sequences, about 18% of them appearing once. Sequenced sample: blood. Receptor source: a man aged 18-30 years with Graves' ophthalmopathy. Each CDR3 is given with its conserved first and last residue. The D gene is left open where the match is weak. Part of the rows lack a size; the others show once, few, many or a class for expanded clones.

>many|.|TRBV20-1|TRBJ2-5
TGCAGTGCTAGAGGTCCAGGGGGGGGAGAGACCCAGTACTTC
CSARGPGGGETQYF
>.|TRBD1|TRBV10-3|TRBJ1-2
TGTGCCATCAGTGAGTCTACCACGGACAGGTCGGTTGAGGGCTACACCTTC
CAISESTTDRSVEGYTF
>.|.|TRBV12-3/TRBV12-4|TRBJ2-1
TGTGCCAGCAGCCTAGGCGGATTCGCCTACAATGAGCAGTTCTTC
CASSLGGFAYNEQFF
>.|.|TRBV29-1|TRBJ1-2
TGCAGCGTTGTTTCTTCCTCTATGGGCTACACCTTC
CSVVSSSMGYTF
>.|.|TRBV2|TRBJ2-5
TGTGCCAGCAGTGACAGTCGTCAAGAGACCCAGTACTTC
CASSDSRQETQYF
>few|.|TRBV5-1|TRBJ2-5
TGCGCCAGCAGCTCCCAGGGGGGCGGACAAGAGACCCAGTACTTC
CASSSQGGGQETQYF
>.|TRBD2|TRBV18|TRBJ2-4
TGTGCCAGCTCACCACCGAGCGGGGCTGTTCAGTACTTC
CASSPPSGAVQYF
>many|.|TRBV10-3|TRBJ2-7
TGTGCCATCAGTGAGTCGGTTGACTACGAGCAGTACTTC
CAISESVDYEQYF
>many|.|TRBV2|TRBJ1-5
TGTGCCAGCGGGGGGCTGACCGACAAACAGCCCCAGCATTTT
CASGGLTDKQPQHF
>.|.|TRBV10-3|TRBJ2-2
TGTGCCATCAGTGACAGGGGTAGGACGGGCGGGGAGCTGTTTTTT
CAISDRGRTGGELFF
>.|.|TRBV6-5|TRBJ2-7
TGTGCCAGCAGTTACGGGACAAGACCACGCTACGAGCAGTACTTC
CASSYGTRPRYEQYF
>many|.|TRBV20-1|TRBJ2-7
TGCAGTGCTAGAGACAGGGACTACGAGCAGTACTTC
CSARDRDYEQYF
>many|.|TRBV11-2|TRBJ2-5
TGTGCCAGCCTCGTTACCGGGGAAGAGACCCAGTACTTC
CASLVTGEETQYF
>.|TRBD1|TRBV20-1|TRBJ2-7
TGCAGTGCTAGAGTTGTCAGGGGGCCGTACGAGCAGTACTTC
CSARVVRGPYEQYF
>many|.|TRBV5-1|TRBJ2-3
TGCGCCAGCAGTTCCTTCAACCCAGATACGCAGTATTTT
CASSSFNPDTQYF
>.|.|TRBV10-2|TRBJ2-1
TGCGCCAGCGGGACAAGGTACAATGAGCAGTTCTTC
CASGTRYNEQFF
>once|TRBD1|TRBV7-2|TRBJ2-7
TGTGCCAGCAGCCTCATGGGGACAGGGGGTGGAGAGCAGTACTTC
CASSLMGTGGGEQYF
>.|.|TRBV29-1|TRBJ1-2
TGCAGCGTTGAAGGCCGGGGGGCCTATGGCTACACCTTC
CSVEGRGAYGYTF
>few|.|TRBV18|TRBJ1-1
TGTGCCAGCTCAAGATCAGGGGAGAACACTGAAGCTTTCTTT
CASSRSGENTEAFF
>many|TRBD1|TRBV11-2|TRBJ1-4
TGTGCCAGCAGCGCCCCTGGGACAGATCTTTTGAGTGAAAAACTGTTTTTT
CASSAPGTDLLSEKLFF
>.|TRBD2|TRBV11-2|TRBJ2-3
TGTGCCAGCAGCTTAGAACTAGCGGGGGGGATTACAGATACGCAGTATTTT
CASSLELAGGITDTQYF
>many|.|TRBV18|TRBJ1-1
TGTGCCAGCTCGCTGAACGAGGAAAGGGGGACTGAAGCTTTCTTT
CASSLNEERGTEAFF
>.|.|TRBV2|TRBJ1-5
TGTGCCAGCAGCCTCTACCTGGGGAGTAGCAATCAGCCCCAGCATTTT
CASSLYLGSSNQPQHF